The rows below give T cell receptor beta chains drawn from one sample of a study of blood T cell repertoires in COVID-19. Sequenced by immunoSEQ multiplex PCR; TCRdb stores in-frame clones only, minus some. The repertoire has approximately 300,000 clones, 90% of them found once; the top ten carry roughly 7.3%. Sequenced input: peripheral blood. These receptors were collected from a woman younger than 45 with COVID-19, enrolled during active disease. Each CDR3 is given with its conserved first and last residue. D genes are given only for firm matches. Clone sizes are given selectively: once, few, many, or a class where the clone is expanded.

TRBJ1-1 NA TRBV5-1 NA CASSPLWAAMNTEAFF TGCGCCAGCAGCCCCCTCTGGGCAGCTATGAACACTGAAGCTTTCTTT
TRBJ1-5 TRBD1 TRBV2 few CASSGSYRGEPQHF TGTGCCAGCAGTGGATCCTACAGGGGAGAGCCCCAGCATTTT
TRBJ1-2 NA TRBV2 NA CASRQNLNYGYTF TGTGCCAGCAGACAGAATTTAAACTATGGCTACACCTTC
TRBJ1-5 TRBD1 TRBV9 once CASSVPRSTRDRDEGQPQHF TGTGCCAGCAGCGTCCCTCGGTCGACCCGGGACAGGGATGAGGGTCAGCCCCAGCATTTT
TRBJ2-7 TRBD1 TRBV19 NA CASSASTGNEQYF TGTGCCAGTAGTGCCTCGACAGGGAATGAGCAGTACTTC
TRBJ2-7 NA TRBV12-5 NA CASANDTGWYEQYF TGTGCTAGTGCAAATGATACAGGGTGGTACGAGCAGTACTTC
TRBJ2-7 TRBD1 TRBV28 NA CASGQGAYEQYF TGTGCCAGTGGACAGGGGGCGTACGAGCAGTACTTC
TRBJ1-5 NA TRBV19 NA CATWGSNQPQHF TGTGCCACCTGGGGCAGCAATCAGCCCCAGCATTTT
TRBJ1-4 TRBD1 TRBV6-5 NA CASSYSGGAEKLFF TGTGCCAGCAGTTACTCAGGGGGCGCTGAAAAACTGTTTTTT
TRBJ1-1 TRBD1 TRBV4-2 NA CASSQDRGHRDTEAFF TGTGCCAGCAGCCAAGATAGGGGGCATCGGGACACTGAAGCTTTCTTT
TRBJ1-6 NA TRBV13 NA CASSLSANSPLHF TGTGCCAGCAGCTTGAGCGCTAATTCACCCCTCCACTTT
TRBJ1-3 NA TRBV5-1 once CASSLVGLKIGGNTIYF TGCGCCAGCAGCTTGGTTGGACTAAAGATCGGGGGAAACACCATATATTTT
TRBJ1-3 NA TRBV30 NA CAWLRDTIYF TGTGCCTGGCTCCGGGACACCATATATTTT
TRBJ1-2 NA TRBV6-4 NA CASSGLGLRDKDYGYTF TGTGCCAGCAGTGGCCTGGGGCTCCGGGACAAAGACTATGGCTACACCTTC
TRBJ2-7 TRBD2 TRBV27 NA CASSLLREGPYEQYF TGTGCCAGCAGTTTATTACGGGAGGGACCCTACGAGCAGTACTTC
TRBJ1-1 NA TRBV23-1 NA CASSQRLPVNTEAFF TGCGCCAGCAGTCAACGTCTACCCGTGAACACTGAAGCTTTCTTT
TRBJ1-5 NA TRBV27 once CASSLIGQENQPQHF TGTGCCAGCAGTTTAATAGGACAAGAAAATCAGCCCCAGCATTTT
TRBJ1-2 NA TRBV4-1 NA CASSQDPPVMGGYTF TGCGCCAGCAGCCAAGATCCCCCGGTAATGGGCGGCTACACCTTC
TRBJ2-2 NA TRBV6-1 NA CASTYQPGGELFF TGTGCCAGCACATATCAACCCGGCGGGGAGCTGTTTTTT
TRBJ1-5 NA TRBV28 NA CASRAGGNQPQHF TGTGCCAGCAGAGCAGGGGGCAATCAGCCCCAGCATTTT
TRBJ2-1 TRBD2 TRBV3-1/TRBV3-2 NA CASSQDVLAGGYEQFF TGTGCCAGCAGCCAAGATGTACTAGCGGGTGGGTATGAGCAGTTCTTC
TRBJ2-7 TRBD2 TRBV28 NA CASSFAGGPTYEQYF TGTGCCAGCAGTTTCGCGGGGGGACCAACCTACGAGCAGTACTTC
TRBJ1-3 NA TRBV4-3 NA CASSQDLRYSGNTIYF TGCGCCAGCAGCCAAGATCTACGCTACTCTGGAAACACCATATATTTT
TRBJ2-6 TRBD2 TRBV29-1 NA CSVDRLAGGSGANVLTF TGCAGCGTAGATCGACTAGCGGGAGGCTCTGGGGCCAACGTCCTGACTTTC
TRBJ2-4 TRBD2 TRBV2 few CASSESTSGNGKNIQYF TGTGCCAGCAGTGAAAGTACTAGCGGGAACGGCAAAAACATTCAGTACTTC
TRBJ1-4 TRBD1 TRBV28 NA CASSFGTGRSTNEKLFF TGTGCCAGCAGTTTTGGGACAGGGAGGTCCACTAATGAAAAACTGTTTTTT
TRBJ1-1 TRBD1 TRBV4-1 NA CASSPLGQQNTEAFF TGCGCCAGCAGCCCTCTGGGACAGCAGAACACTGAAGCTTTCTTT
TRBJ1-1 TRBD1 TRBV28 NA CASSTGTASEAFF TGTGCCAGCAGTACCGGGACAGCCTCTGAAGCTTTCTTT
TRBJ2-7 NA TRBV7-9 NA CASSLVSGQYF TGTGCCAGCAGCTTAGTGTCCGGGCAGTACTTC
TRBJ1-2 NA TRBV5-6 NA CASSLVVDGYTF TGTGCCAGCAGCTTGGTTGTAGATGGCTACACCTTC
TRBJ2-1 TRBD1 TRBV27 NA CASSLSSRGTRGQFF TGTGCCAGCAGTTTATCGAGCAGGGGGACCCGGGGGCAGTTCTTC
TRBJ2-7 NA TRBV27 NA CASSTGVYEQYF TGTGCCAGCAGCACAGGAGTCTACGAGCAGTACTTC
TRBJ2-5 TRBD2 TRBV30 NA CAWSKRTSETQYF TGTGCCTGGAGTAAGCGGACTAGCGAGACCCAGTACTTC
TRBJ2-2 TRBD1 TRBV24-1 NA CATSDPGGASRELFF TGTGCCACCAGCGACCCAGGGGGCGCCTCCAGGGAGCTGTTTTTT
TRBJ1-2 TRBD1 TRBV10-3 NA CAIQLRDSPYGYTF TGTGCCATACAACTCCGGGACAGCCCTTATGGCTACACCTTC
TRBJ1-5 NA TRBV24-1 NA CATSDRGGRPSQHF TGTGCCACCAGTGATCGGGGGGGCCGACCGTCCCAGCATTTT
TRBJ2-7 NA TRBV7-9 NA CASSLYSYEQYF TGTGCCAGCAGCTTATACAGCTACGAGCAGTACTTC
TRBJ1-2 TRBD1 TRBV3-1/TRBV3-2 NA CARTKGQGAYGYTF TGTGCCAGGACGAAGGGACAGGGGGCGTATGGCTACACCTTC
TRBJ1-4 TRBD1 TRBV5-1 NA CASSSGTGGEKLFF TGCGCCAGCAGCTCCGGGACAGGGGGTGAAAAACTGTTTTTT
TRBJ2-7 TRBD1 TRBV10-1 few CASRDGQGGREQYF TGCGCCAGCAGGGACGGACAGGGGGGTCGGGAGCAGTACTTC
TRBJ1-5 NA TRBV19 NA CASSIARVWQPQHF TGTGCCAGTAGTATCGCCAGGGTATGGCAGCCCCAGCATTTT
TRBJ1-5 TRBD1 TRBV28 NA CASRVQGTNQPQHF TGTGCCAGCAGAGTACAGGGGACCAATCAGCCCCAGCATTTT
TRBJ1-5 NA TRBV29-1 NA CSVGRGIGQPQHF TGCAGCGTAGGCAGGGGCATAGGGCAGCCCCAGCATTTT
TRBJ1-2 NA TRBV4-1 NA CASSHTQGTYGYTF TGCGCCAGCAGCCACACACAGGGAACCTATGGCTACACCTTC
TRBJ2-6 NA TRBV7-6 NA CASSLEAKLSGANVLTF TGTGCCAGCAGCTTAGAGGCTAAACTATCAGGGGCCAACGTCCTGACTTTC
TRBJ2-1 TRBD2 TRBV30 NA CAWIPRLAATNEQFF TGTGCCTGGATCCCGCGTCTAGCGGCAACCAATGAGCAGTTCTTC
TRBJ2-7 TRBD2 TRBV9 once CASSVEASGSLHEQYF TGTGCCAGCAGCGTAGAAGCTAGCGGGAGCCTCCACGAGCAGTACTTC
TRBJ2-6 NA TRBV4-3 NA CASSQEAGSGANVLTF TGCGCCAGCAGCCAAGAAGCGGGTTCTGGGGCCAACGTCCTGACTTTC
TRBJ2-7 TRBD1 TRBV3-1/TRBV3-2 NA CASSQGGQGTYEQYF TGTGCCAGCAGCCAAGGGGGACAGGGAACCTACGAGCAGTACTTC
TRBJ2-7 NA TRBV29-1 NA CSVRGGVTYEQYF TGCAGCGTTCGAGGCGGGGTGACCTACGAGCAGTACTTC
TRBJ1-1 TRBD1 TRBV6-4 NA CASSRDRGAEAFF TGTGCCAGCAGCAGGGACAGGGGCGCTGAAGCTTTCTTT
TRBJ1-6 NA TRBV3-1/TRBV3-2 NA CASSESLHSSPLHF TGTGCCAGCAGCGAATCTCTGCACAGTTCACCCCTCCACTTT
TRBJ1-3 NA TRBV30 NA CAWSAGRFGNTIYF TGTGCCTGGAGTGCAGGGAGGTTCGGAAACACCATATATTTT
TRBJ2-7 TRBD1 TRBV19 NA CASSAGQGAHEQYF TGTGCCAGTAGTGCCGGACAGGGGGCGCACGAGCAGTACTTC